These 10 T cell receptor beta chains were sequenced from one sample in a study of blood T cell repertoires in COVID-19. The data were produced by immunoSEQ multiplex PCR, yet TCRdb's version contains in-frame clones alone and is incomplete. The table lists more than 400,000 clones, 90% of them singletons. The sequenced sample was PBMCs or T cells enriched from blood (not recorded which). These receptors all stem from a man aged 18-30 years who had recovered from COVID-19.

With regard to this clone: Different DNA sequences within this sample yield the same CDR3. CDR3 protein: CASSLLGSQETQYF. The CDR3 DNA is TGTGCCAGCAGTTTACTGGGCAGCCAAGAGACCCAGTACTTC. The V and J genes are TRBV27 and TRBJ2-5, with D unresolved. V was clipped by 2 bases and J by 1 base, with 8 bases between them. From germline, CDR1 is MNHEY and CDR2 SMNVEV (reference sequence). This CDR3 is 14 amino acids long.

The V and J genes are TRBV27 and TRBJ2-2; TRBD1 aligns across 8 bases. This CDR3 has 16 residues. The germline V gene encodes CDR1 MNHEY and CDR2 SMNVEV (reference sequence). J gave up 2 bases and V 8 bases, and 10 bases lay outside the gene matches. Here the CDR3 DNA reads TGTGCCAGCTTCCCGCGGACAGGGAAAAACACCGGGGAGCTGTTTTTT. Its protein product is CASFPRTGKNTGELFF.

The chain carries TRBV6-5 and TRBJ1-1; no reliable D call. CDR3 length: 14 residues. The V and J ends lost 3 bases and 1 base respectively, with 9 bases between them. Germline V lookup: CDR1 MNHEY, CDR2 SVGAGI. CDR3 bases: TGTGCCAGCAGTTATAGCAGCGCGAACACTGAAGCTTTCTTT. This translates into CASSYSSANTEAFF.

The genes are TRBV2 and TRBJ1-4, with a possible D match to TRBD1 (5 bases). CDR1 is SNHLY, CDR2 FYNNEI, per germline. Trimming shortened V by 7 bases and J by 4 bases, and 16 bases separated the two germline ends. This CDR3 region has 15 residues. CDR3 region: CASMWGLTNNEKLFF. The CDR3 coding sequence is TGTGCCAGCATGTGGGGACTTACCAATAATGAAAAACTGTTTTTT.

The V call is TRBV3-1 (or the pseudogene TRBV3-2), the J call TRBJ1-3; TRBD1 might be the D (5 bases). The CDR3 sequence is 15 residues long. Germline CDR1 and CDR2: LGHDT and YNNKEL (reference sequence). V dropped 4 bases and J dropped 0 bases, with 10 bases sitting between them. The CDR3 loop is CASSLQGFSGNTIYF. The CDR3 DNA sequence: TGTGCCAGCAGCCTCCAGGGATTCTCTGGAAACACCATATATTTT.

The chain uses TRBV6-5 and TRBJ2-7; 10 bases align to TRBD2. Germline CDR1 reads MNHEY; CDR2 reads SVGAGI. The CDR3 has 15 residues. The junction had 7 bases not matched to a gene; V was cut back by 6 bases and J by 2 bases. The CDR3 protein is CASREGLAPAYEQYF. The CDR3, as DNA: TGTGCCAGCAGGGAGGGACTAGCGCCAGCCTACGAGCAGTACTTC.

J is TRBJ1-1 and V is TRBV6-2 or TRBV6-3; D is undetermined. Germline loops: CDR1 MNHEY, CDR2 SVGEGT. The V end lost 1 base, the J end lost 7 bases, and 7 bases lay between the germline ends. The CDR3 contains 12 residues. The CDR3 nucleotides are TGTGCCAGCAGTTACTGGGCAGATGAAGCTTTCTTT. This sequence encodes CASSYWADEAFF.

The CDR3 protein is CASTASVEAGANVLTF. In nucleotides, the CDR3 is TGTGCCAGCACCGCCTCCGTCGAGGCTGGGGCCAACGTCCTGACTTTC. The chain recombines TRBV27 with TRBJ2-6; D is undetermined. Germline CDR1 MNHEY, CDR2 SMNVEV (reference sequence). Trimming pared 7 bases from V and 2 bases from J, leaving 15 bases between. This CDR3 is 16 amino acids long. Supplemented by reference TRBV27 and TRBJ2-6, the full variable domain reads EAQVTQNPRYLITVTGKKLTVTCSQNMNHEYMSWYRQDPGLGLRQIYYSMNVEVTDKGDVPEGYKVSRKEKRNFPLILESPSPNQTSLYFCASTASVEAGANVLTFGAGSRLTVL.

The V and J genes are TRBV19 and TRBJ2-1; D call uncertain. The CDR3 sequence is 15 residues long. Germline V gene lookup returns CDR1 LNHDA and CDR2 SQIVND (reference sequence). The V and J ends lost 3 bases and 3 bases respectively, with 12 bases between them. CDR3 DNA: TGTGCCAGTAGTATCGTCACCCTATACTACAATGAGCAGTTCTTC. Protein product: CASSIVTLYYNEQFF.

This chain joins TRBV11-3 and TRBJ1-3; 8 bases are shared with TRBD1. The CDR3 runs to 15 residues. With 5 bases clipped from V and 0 bases from J, the junction kept 3 bases outside the gene matches. CDR1 is SGHNT and CDR2 is YENEEA in the germline V gene. The CDR3 reads CASSPGQGSGNTIYF. The CDR3 DNA reads as TGTGCCAGCAGCCCCGGACAGGGCTCTGGAAACACCATATATTTT.